One sample yielded the 22 T cell receptor beta chains listed below, sequenced in a study of T cell clonality in common variable immunodeficiency. Assay: immunoSEQ multiplex PCR; the TCRdb copy retains only in-frame clones and omits some. The data list more than 55,000 clones, none observed once; around 1.6% falls to the top ten. The sequencing sample was made of peripheral blood mononuclear cells. Every receptor here comes from a person aged 18 to 75 in good health.

This clone was picked up many times. The read comes to an end 3 residues before the CDR3 does, leaving the germline J gene to fill in the end. The J gene is TRBJ1-2, the V gene TRBV11-2, with a possible D match to TRBD1 (5 bases). Germline CDR1 and CDR2: SGHAT and FQNNGV. The CDR3 is made up of 15 amino acids. Deletions cut 1 base from V and 2 bases from J, with 11 bases between. CDR3 bases read: TGTGCCAGCAGCTTAGTTTCATGGGGCAACTATGGC. Amino acids: CASSLVSWGNYG. The CDR3, in full, reads CASSLVSWGNYGYTF.

This clone came up many times. The sequence runs out 3 residues before the end of the CDR3; the remainder is reconstructed from the germline J gene. This chain uses TRBV28 with TRBJ2-4; D is ambiguous. The CDR3 runs to 15 residues. Germline V gene data show CDR1 as MDHEN and CDR2 as SYDVKM. V was cut by 4 bases and J by 2 bases, with 12 bases left in between. The CDR3 sequence: CASSYREGSKNIQYF. Partial CDR3 DNA: TGTGCCAGCAGTTATCGAGAAGGGTCCAAAAACATT.

This clone came up many times. The CDR3 is cut off 3 residues early in the read; its end comes from the germline J gene. V gene TRBV30 combines with J gene TRBJ1-1, with TRBD1 matching 9 bases. The CDR3 runs to 13 residues. CDR1 is GTSNPN, CDR2 SVGIG, per germline (reference sequence). With V trimmed by 5 bases and J by 3 bases, 4 bases remained unmatched. CDR3 DNA, as far as it was read: TGTGCCTGGGGACAGGGGAGTCACACTGAA. This gives the protein CAWGQGSHTE. The entire CDR3 protein reads CAWGQGSHTEAFF.

This clone was found many times. The chain's CDR3 is CASSLAPGAYEQYF. The sequenced CDR3 bases are TGTGCCAGCAGCTTAGCCCCGGGGGCCTACGAG. The rearrangement uses TRBV7-9 and TRBJ2-7; possible D gene TRBD2, 6 bases. The read stops 3 residues short of the end of the CDR3; the missing end is completed from the germline J gene. Germline V lookup: CDR1 SEHNR, CDR2 FQNEAQ (reference sequence). The V end lost 0 bases, the J end lost 2 bases, and 8 bases lay between the germline ends. The CDR3 is made up of 14 amino acids.

The sample holds many counts of this clone. The CDR3 end falls 3 residues outside the read, so it is completed with the germline J gene. The chain has TRBV6-2 or TRBV6-3 and TRBJ2-7; 15 nucleotides match TRBD2. The CDR3 is 16 residues long. Germline V CDR1 and CDR2: MNHEY, SVGEGT. Trimming removed 6 bases from V and 3 bases from J; junction bases left unmatched: 6. CDR3 amino acids: CASSSRGLAGGYEQYF. Incomplete CDR3 DNA: TGTGCCAGCAGCTCCAGGGGACTAGCGGGAGGCTACGAG.

Many counts were recorded for this clone. The CDR3 spells CAISESRQGRNIQYF. Partial CDR3 DNA: TGTGCCATCAGTGAGTCGAGACAGGGGCGGAACATT. This chain connects TRBV10-3 to TRBJ2-4, with TRBD1 matching 8 bases. The observed sequence ends 3 residues before the CDR3 terminus, with the missing tail filled in from the germline J gene. Per germline, CDR1 ENHRY and CDR2 SYGVKD. There are 15 residues in the CDR3. Trimming took 0 bases from V and 7 from J; bases not matched to a gene: 5.

This clone appeared many times. The read gets to within 3 residues of the CDR3 end, and the germline J gene fills in the rest. This chain links TRBV20-1 with TRBJ1-5; 7 bases match TRBD1. CDR3 length: 14 amino acids. J gave up 8 bases and V 4 bases, and 11 bases lay outside the gene matches. Germline V lookup: CDR1 DFQATT, CDR2 SNEGSKA (reference sequence). CDR3 DNA, as far as it was read: TGCAGTGCTATAAGAGGGGCAGGGGGTGAGCCC. Protein: CSAIRGAGGEP. The full CDR3 is CSAIRGAGGEPQHF.

This clone was detected ten times or more. The read ends 3 residues shy of where the CDR3 ends; the end is completed using the germline J gene. The chain employs TRBV7-2 and TRBJ1-6; no clear D gene. V lost 2 bases and J 10 bases, leaving 6 bases between the germline ends. The CDR3 length is 12 residues. The germline CDR1 and CDR2 sequences are SGHTA and FQGNSA. The covered CDR3 bases are TGTGCCAGCAGCTTATATGGCTCACCC. The encoded protein is CASSLYGSP. The whole CDR3 region reads CASSLYGSPLHF.

The sample holds many counts of this clone. The read stops 3 residues short of the end of the CDR3; the missing end is completed from the germline J gene. The chain carries TRBV5-1 and TRBJ2-7; TRBD2 aligns across 11 bases. V shed 0 bases, J shed 5 bases, and the junction held 7 bases outside the gene matches. Germline CDR1 reads SGHRS; CDR2 reads YFSETQ. The CDR3 is made up of 16 amino acids. The CDR3 sequence: CASSLVGSGRDHEQYF. The sequenced part of the CDR3 DNA is TGCGCCAGCAGCTTGGTAGGTAGCGGGAGGGACCACGAG.

Many counts were recorded for this clone. The CDR3 extends 3 residues past the end of the read, so its final part is completed from the germline J gene. V and J are TRBV12-3 or TRBV12-4 and TRBJ1-2; D is possibly TRBD1 (5 bases). This CDR3 is 13 amino acids long. The covered CDR3 bases are TGTGCCAGCAGTCCACGCCAGGGAAGCGGC. This codes for CASSPRQGSG. The full CDR3 protein reads CASSPRQGSGYTF.

This clone was seen many times. Read sequence stops 3 residues before the CDR3 end, and the germline J gene provides the missing end. V usage is TRBV28 and J usage is TRBJ2-1, with 8 bases lining up with TRBD2. Unmatched junction bases numbered 5, after V lost 4 bases and J lost 3 bases. The V gene's germline CDR1 is MDHEN and CDR2 SYDVKM. This CDR3 region has 15 residues. CDR3 protein: CASSSVLAVYNEQFF. The sequenced part of the CDR3 DNA is TGTGCCAGCAGTTCGGTACTAGCGGTCTACAATGAG.

This clone was recorded many times. Read sequence stops 3 residues before the CDR3 end, and the germline J gene provides the missing end. This chain connects TRBV7-9 to TRBJ2-7, with D unclear. The CDR3 spans 14 residues. The germline gives CDR1 SEHNR, CDR2 FQNEAQ (reference sequence). V was clipped by 4 bases and J by 3 bases, with 13 bases between them. Incomplete CDR3 DNA: TGTGCCAGCAGCTCGATAGACAATCACTACGAG. Protein product: CASSSIDNHYE. The entire CDR3 protein reads CASSSIDNHYEQYF.

This clone was counted many times. The CDR3 end lies 3 residues beyond the end of the read and is filled in from the germline J gene. V gene TRBV7-9 combines with J gene TRBJ2-1; 8 bases match TRBD1. V gave up 6 bases and J gave up 0 bases; unmatched junction bases: 4. This CDR3 contains 15 residues. Germline V gene lookup returns CDR1 SEHNR and CDR2 FQNEAQ (reference sequence). Incomplete CDR3 DNA: TGTGCCAGCAGGGGTACAGGGGGCTCCTACAATGAG. Translated: CASRGTGGSYNE. From start to end, the CDR3 is CASRGTGGSYNEQFF.

This clone came up many times. The read ends 3 residues before the CDR3 terminus; that terminus is restored from the germline J gene. The chain joins TRBV20-1 to TRBJ2-5; 10 nucleotides align to TRBD2. V lost 0 bases, J lost 5 bases, and 12 bases stayed unmatched. The CDR3 consists of 17 residues. Germline V gives CDR1 DFQATT, CDR2 SNEGSKA (reference sequence). The CDR3 bases that were read are TGCAGTGCTAGAGATGACACTAGCGGGAAAGGGTTTGAGACC. It encodes CSARDDTSGKGFET. The CDR3 as a whole reads CSARDDTSGKGFETQYF.

As concerns this clone: From the germline J gene comes the end of the CDR3, since the read stops 3 residues before it. The V gene is TRBV18, the J gene TRBJ1-5; perhaps TRBD1 as D (6 bases). V gave up 6 bases and J gave up 3 bases, with 9 bases separating them. CDR3 length: 13 residues. The germline V gene has CDR1 KGHSH and CDR2 LQKENI. Partial CDR3 DNA: TGTGCCAGCTCTGGACAGATCAATCAGCCC. Translated, it gives CASSGQINQP. The whole CDR3 sequence reads CASSGQINQPQHF.

This clone was recorded many times. The read falls 3 residues short of the CDR3 end, and the missing part is taken from the germline J gene. V and J are TRBV10-3 and TRBJ2-3, with D hard to call. Germline V gives CDR1 ENHRY, CDR2 SYGVKD. V was trimmed by 8 bases and J by 0 bases, leaving 9 bases between them. The CDR3 loop spans 13 amino acids. The CDR3 loop reads CAIRALSTDTQYF. The CDR3 bases that were read are TGTGCCATCCGTGCTCTAAGCACAGATACG.

This clone was seen ten or more times. The read finishes 3 residues shy of the CDR3 end, and the germline J gene is used to complete it. This sequence joins TRBV5-1 and TRBJ2-3, with 8 bases aligning to TRBD1. CDR1 is SGHRS and CDR2 is YFSETQ in the germline V gene. This CDR3 comprises 16 residues. Unmatched junction bases numbered 9, after V lost 4 bases and J lost 2 bases. This CDR3 is CASSPAPTGVTDTQYF. Partial CDR3 DNA: TGCGCCAGCAGCCCAGCCCCGACAGGGGTCACAGATACG.

In its sample, this clone was seen many times. The read falls 3 residues short of the CDR3 end, and the missing part is taken from the germline J gene. The chain links TRBV7-3 to TRBJ2-3, with TRBD2 as a possible D gene (5 bases). Trimming cost V 1 base and J 5 bases, with 10 bases left between them. CDR3 length equals 14 residues. Looked up from germline, CDR1 is SGHTA and CDR2 is FQGTGA. The DNA read from the CDR3 is TGTGCCAGCAGCTTAATGGGCCGGGGAGATACG. It translates to CASSLMGRGDT. The entire CDR3 reads CASSLMGRGDTQYF.

This clone was observed a few times. Read coverage stops 3 residues before the CDR3 terminus; the germline J gene supplies the remainder. The chain recombines TRBV10-2 with TRBJ2-1; the match to TRBD2 covers 9 bases. Trimming at V came to 7 bases and at J to 5 bases, leaving 9 bases not matched to a gene. Germline V gene lookup returns CDR1 WSHSY and CDR2 SAAADI. This CDR3 contains 15 residues. Partial CDR3 DNA: TGCGCCAGCAAGCAATATAGCGGGAGAAACAATGAG. This translates into CASKQYSGRNNE. The whole CDR3 protein reads CASKQYSGRNNEQFF.

This clone has at least ten counts. The CDR3 goes on 3 residues after the read ends, and that part is filled in from the germline J gene. The rearrangement uses TRBV5-8 and TRBJ2-3; TRBD2 agrees at 11 bases. The J segment lost 1 base and the V segment lost 3 bases, leaving 1 base of the junction unmatched. Germline CDR1 SGHTS, CDR2 YDEGEE. The CDR3 length is 15 residues. The part of the CDR3 DNA that was read is TGTGCCAGCAGCTGGGGACTAGCGGGCACAGATACG. It codes for CASSWGLAGTDT. The CDR3, in full, reads CASSWGLAGTDTQYF. Based on the CDR3 plus reference TRBV5-8 and TRBJ2-3, the full variable domain is EAGVTQSPTHLIKTRGQQATLRCSPISGHTSVYWYQQALGLGLQFLLWYDEGEERNRGNFPPRFSGRQFPNYSSELNVNALELEDSALYLCASSWGLAGTDTQYFGPGTRLTVL.

This clone was counted at least ten times. The sequence runs out 3 residues before the end of the CDR3; the remainder is reconstructed from the germline J gene. The J gene is TRBJ2-3, the V gene TRBV29-1; D unclear. CDR1 is SQVTM and CDR2 is ANQGSEA in the germline V gene. The ends were cut back, 4 bases at V and 1 base at J, with 9 bases in the middle. CDR3 size: 13 residues. CDR3 DNA (partial): TGCAGCGTTGTAAAGGGTGGCACAGATACG. Translated, it gives CSVVKGGTDT. The entire CDR3 reads CSVVKGGTDTQYF.

This clone has at least ten counts. The CDR3 sequence: CASSVSGLPNTGELFF. The DNA read from the CDR3 is TGTGCCAGCAGCGTTTCCGGACTGCCGAACACCGGGGAG. The gene calls are TRBV9 and TRBJ2-2; D is possibly TRBD2 (5 bases). The read terminates 3 residues before the CDR3 end, so the remaining end is supplied by the germline J gene. The CDR3 loop spans 16 amino acids. The V gene lost 2 bases and the J gene lost 0 bases, with 11 bases spanning the gap. Germline V gene sequence: CDR1 SGDLS, CDR2 YYNGEE.